The 6 T cell receptor beta chains below come from one sample, sequenced in a study of blood T cell repertoires in COVID-19. Generated by immunoSEQ multiplex PCR, the TCRdb table keeps only in-frame clones and is missing some. The sample records about 170,000 clones, approximately 80% being singletons. Input material: peripheral blood. The receptors stem from an elderly woman with acute or convalescent COVID-19.

V gene TRBV10-3 combines with J gene TRBJ1-1; a possible D gene is TRBD1 (5 bases). Germline assignment: CDR1 ENHRY and CDR2 SYGVKD. V gave up 2 bases and J gave up 1 base, with 14 bases separating them. This CDR3 has 16 residues. CDR3 region: CAISEQPRGRNTEAFF. The CDR3 DNA sequence: TGTGCCATCAGTGAGCAGCCACGGGGGAGGAACACTGAAGCTTTCTTT.

The chain recombines TRBV10-3 with TRBJ2-5; 11 bases fit TRBD2. CDR1 and CDR2 (germline): ENHRY, SYGVKD. The CDR3 runs 15 residues. The V gene end was trimmed by 3 bases and the J gene end by 4 bases; junction bases not matched to a gene: 4. The CDR3 loop is CAISESLAGGETQYF. In DNA, the CDR3 is TGTGCCATCAGTGAAAGCCTAGCGGGAGGAGAGACCCAGTACTTC.

The chain employs TRBV5-6 and TRBJ2-5, with 8 bases matching TRBD2. The J segment lost 1 base and the V segment lost 2 bases, leaving 4 bases of the junction unmatched. Germline values: CDR1 SGHDT, CDR2 YYEEEE. This CDR3 comprises 15 residues. The CDR3 sequence: CASSFPGRGQETQYF. CDR3 DNA: TGTGCCAGCAGCTTCCCCGGGAGGGGCCAAGAGACCCAGTACTTC.

The chain combines TRBV5-4 with TRBJ2-3; TRBD2 matches at 15 bases. This CDR3 is built from 17 residues. CDR1 is SGHNT and CDR2 is YYREEE in the germline V gene (reference sequence). V trimming: 4 bases; J trimming: 6 bases; junction bases outside the gene matches: 9. The CDR3 loop reads CASSRGLAGGAADTQYF. The CDR3 DNA reads TGTGCCAGCAGCCGTGGACTAGCGGGGGGGGCAGCCGATACGCAGTATTTT.

This clone was detected only a few times. V usage is TRBV10-3 and J usage is TRBJ2-7; no clear D. This CDR3 comprises 14 residues. V was shortened by 2 bases and J by 5 bases, with 13 bases between the two germline ends. Germline assignment: CDR1 ENHRY and CDR2 SYGVKD. The CDR3 region is CAISEASRSDEQYF. The CDR3 region has the DNA TGTGCCATCAGTGAGGCTAGTAGGAGCGACGAGCAGTACTTC.

The chain combines TRBV5-1 with TRBJ2-1, with D tentatively TRBD2 (6 bases). Trimming pared 1 base from V and 1 base from J, leaving 9 bases between. The CDR3 is 15 amino acids. In germline, CDR1 is SGHRS, CDR2 YFSETQ. The chain's CDR3 is CASSLQAGSYNEQFF. CDR3 nucleotide sequence: TGCGCCAGCAGCTTGCAGGCGGGATCCTACAATGAGCAGTTCTTC.